This entry describes one T cell receptor beta chain. Exposed participants encountered a COVID-19 case during the 2 weeks preceding study entry. Sequenced by immunoSEQ multiplex PCR; TCRdb stores in-frame clones only, minus some. The table has more than 350,000 clones, approximately 91% seen once. This specimen comes from a study of blood T cell repertoires in COVID-19. Germline V lookup: CDR1 SGHRS, CDR2 YFSETQ. CDR3 length: 18 residues. With V trimmed by 0 bases and J by 8 bases, 14 bases remained unmatched. This clonotype was sampled from a woman under 30 who had been exposed to COVID-19. The chain recombines TRBV5-1 with TRBJ1-2; TRBD1 matches 12 bases. The specimen sequenced was PBMCs or T cells enriched from blood (not recorded which). CDR3 residues: CASSLGDVPGQGARGYTF. For the CDR3, the DNA is TGCGCCAGCAGCTTGGGGGACGTCCCGGGACAGGGGGCGCGGGGCTACACCTTC.